This T cell receptor beta chain originates from a study of blood T cells in healthy people across ages. Overall study findings and caveats: Aged donors had fewer naive CD4+ cells and lower diversity than long-lived donors. Observed TCR beta diversity per million T cells went down as age went up. This fall followed a roughly linear course with age.

A second roughly 6 to 12 cycle PCR used barcoded and J-beta primers. MiXCR was run by TCRdb on the 5' RACE reads, yielding one entry per CDR3 protein. The table has 780,000 or so distinct CDR3 sequences, roughly 25% seen once. CDR3 size: 13 residues. Deletions cut 3 bases from V and 3 bases from J, with 8 bases between. Germline CDR1 DFQATT, CDR2 SNEGSKA (reference sequence). Donors gave 9 to 10 milliliters of peripheral blood apiece. To note about this clonotype: The antigen remains undetermined.

This same sample was also taken into another study, of T cells of mothers and their children. That work contributes: The extracted RNA was employed in its entirety for cDNA synthesis, at around 1.4 ug per 15 ul.

This chain uses TRBV20-1 with TRBJ1-4, with D uncertain. Sequencing was carried out using blood. This receptor was identified in a boy between 10 and 17 years old in good health. DNA for the CDR3: TGCAGTGCTAGTCGGCCCCCTAATGAAAAACTGTTTTTT. Protein sequence: CSASRPPNEKLFF.